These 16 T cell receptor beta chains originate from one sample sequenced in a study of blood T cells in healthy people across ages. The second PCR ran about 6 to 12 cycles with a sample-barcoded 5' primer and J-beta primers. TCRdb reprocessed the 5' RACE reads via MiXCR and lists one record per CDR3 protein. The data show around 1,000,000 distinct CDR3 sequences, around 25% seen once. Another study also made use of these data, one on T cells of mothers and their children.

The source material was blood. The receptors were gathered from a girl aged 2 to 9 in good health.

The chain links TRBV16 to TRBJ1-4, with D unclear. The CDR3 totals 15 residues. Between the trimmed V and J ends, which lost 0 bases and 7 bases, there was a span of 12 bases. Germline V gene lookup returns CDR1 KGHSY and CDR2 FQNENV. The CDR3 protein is CASSQSRAGSEKLFF. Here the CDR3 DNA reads TGTGCCAGCAGCCAATCGAGGGCAGGCTCTGAAAAACTGTTTTTT.

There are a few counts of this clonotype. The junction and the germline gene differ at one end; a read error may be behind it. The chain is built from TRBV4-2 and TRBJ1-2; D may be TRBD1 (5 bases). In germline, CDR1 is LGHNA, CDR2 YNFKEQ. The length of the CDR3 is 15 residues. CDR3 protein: CASSQSRGDVSGCTF. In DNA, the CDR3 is TGTGCCAGCAGCCAGAGTCGGGGGGACGTGAGCGGCTGCACCTTC.

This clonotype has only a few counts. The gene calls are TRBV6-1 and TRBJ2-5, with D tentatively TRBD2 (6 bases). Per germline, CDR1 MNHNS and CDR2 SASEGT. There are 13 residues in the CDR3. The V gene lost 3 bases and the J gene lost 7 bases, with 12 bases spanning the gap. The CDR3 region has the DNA TGTGCCAGCAGTGAGGGATTGGAGGGGACCCAGTACTTC. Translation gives CASSEGLEGTQYF.

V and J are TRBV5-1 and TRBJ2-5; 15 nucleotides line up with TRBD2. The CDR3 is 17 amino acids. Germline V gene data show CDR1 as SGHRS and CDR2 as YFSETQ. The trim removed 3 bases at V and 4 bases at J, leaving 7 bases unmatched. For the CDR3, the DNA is TGCGCCAGCAGCTCGGGACTAGCGGGAGGAGTCGGAGAGACCCAGTACTTC. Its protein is CASSSGLAGGVGETQYF.

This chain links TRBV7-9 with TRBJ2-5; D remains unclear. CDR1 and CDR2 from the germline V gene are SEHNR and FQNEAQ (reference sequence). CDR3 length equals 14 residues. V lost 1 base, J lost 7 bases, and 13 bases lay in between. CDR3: CASSLGAEEWTQYF. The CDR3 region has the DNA TGTGCCAGCAGCTTAGGGGCGGAAGAGTGGACCCAGTACTTC.

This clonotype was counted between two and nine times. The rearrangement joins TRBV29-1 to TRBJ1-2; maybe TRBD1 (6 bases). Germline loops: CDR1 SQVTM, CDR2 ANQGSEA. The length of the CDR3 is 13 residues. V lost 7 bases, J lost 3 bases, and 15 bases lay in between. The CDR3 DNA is TGCAGCGCCAGCCTAGGGGGAGACTATGGCTACACCTTC. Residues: CSASLGGDYGYTF.

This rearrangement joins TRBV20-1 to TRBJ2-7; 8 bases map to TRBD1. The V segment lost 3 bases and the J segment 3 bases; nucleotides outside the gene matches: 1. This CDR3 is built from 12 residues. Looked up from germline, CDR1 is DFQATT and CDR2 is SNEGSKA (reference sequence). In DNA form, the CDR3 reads TGCAGTGCTAGCAGGGGGCTCTACGAGCAGTACTTC. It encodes CSASRGLYEQYF.

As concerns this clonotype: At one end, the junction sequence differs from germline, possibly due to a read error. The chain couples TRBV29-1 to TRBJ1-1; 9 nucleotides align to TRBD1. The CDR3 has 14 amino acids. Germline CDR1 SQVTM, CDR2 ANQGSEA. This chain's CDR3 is CSVEVQGARTEAFF. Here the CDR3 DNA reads TGCAGCGTCGAAGTACAGGGGGCGCGCACTGAAGCTTTCTTT.

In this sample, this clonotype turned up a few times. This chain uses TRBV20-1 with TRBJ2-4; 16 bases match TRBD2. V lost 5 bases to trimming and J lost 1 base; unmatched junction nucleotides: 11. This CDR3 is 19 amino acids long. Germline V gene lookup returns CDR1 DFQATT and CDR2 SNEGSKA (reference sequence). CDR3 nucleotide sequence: TGCAGTGCTCCAGGTCCCGGGACTAGCGGGGGGGCGGCCAAAAACATTCAGTACTTC. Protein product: CSAPGPGTSGGAAKNIQYF.

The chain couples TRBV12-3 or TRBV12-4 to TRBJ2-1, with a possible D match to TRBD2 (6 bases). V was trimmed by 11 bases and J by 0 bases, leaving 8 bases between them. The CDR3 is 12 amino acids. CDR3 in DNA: TGTGCCCAGGGACTCTCCTACAATGAGCAGTTCTTC. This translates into CAQGLSYNEQFF.

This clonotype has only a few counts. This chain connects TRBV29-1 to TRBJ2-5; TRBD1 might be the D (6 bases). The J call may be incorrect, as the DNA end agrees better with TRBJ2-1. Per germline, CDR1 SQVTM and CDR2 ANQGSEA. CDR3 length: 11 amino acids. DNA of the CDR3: TGCAGCGTCCTACAGGGTAATGAGCAGTTCTTC. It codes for CSVLQGNEQFF.

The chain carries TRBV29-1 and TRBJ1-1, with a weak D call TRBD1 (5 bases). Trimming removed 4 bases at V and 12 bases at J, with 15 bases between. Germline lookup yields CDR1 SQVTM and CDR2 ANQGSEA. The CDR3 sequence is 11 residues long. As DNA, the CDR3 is TGCAGCGTTGTAGGGGACCTGAAATCTTTCTTT. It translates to CSVVGDLKSFF.

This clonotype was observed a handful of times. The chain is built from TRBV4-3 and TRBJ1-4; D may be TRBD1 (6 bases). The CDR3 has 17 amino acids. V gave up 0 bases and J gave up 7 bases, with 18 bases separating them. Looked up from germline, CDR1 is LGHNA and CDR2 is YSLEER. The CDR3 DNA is TGCGCCAGCAGCCAAGATTCCGGGGTACAGGGAGGTGAAAAACTGTTTTTT. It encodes CASSQDSGVQGGEKLFF.

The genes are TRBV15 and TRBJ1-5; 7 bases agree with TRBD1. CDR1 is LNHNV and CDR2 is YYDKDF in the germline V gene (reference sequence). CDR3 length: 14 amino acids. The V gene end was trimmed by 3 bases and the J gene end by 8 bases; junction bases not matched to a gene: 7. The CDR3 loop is CATSSYRGREPQHF. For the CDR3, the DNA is TGTGCCACCAGCAGTTACAGGGGACGGGAGCCCCAGCATTTT.

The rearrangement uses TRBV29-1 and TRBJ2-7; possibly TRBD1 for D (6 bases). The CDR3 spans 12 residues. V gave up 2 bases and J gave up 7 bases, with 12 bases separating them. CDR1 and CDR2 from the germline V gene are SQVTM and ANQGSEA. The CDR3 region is CSVEHAGAEQYF. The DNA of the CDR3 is TGCAGCGTTGAACATGCAGGGGCAGAGCAGTACTTC.

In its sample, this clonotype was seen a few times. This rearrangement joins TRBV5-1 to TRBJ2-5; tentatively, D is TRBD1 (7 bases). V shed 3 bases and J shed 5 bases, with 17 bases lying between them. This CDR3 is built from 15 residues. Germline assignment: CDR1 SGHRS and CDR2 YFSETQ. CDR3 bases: TGCGCCAGCAGCTATGAGACAGGGAGGTTGGAGACCCAGTACTTC. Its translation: CASSYETGRLETQYF.